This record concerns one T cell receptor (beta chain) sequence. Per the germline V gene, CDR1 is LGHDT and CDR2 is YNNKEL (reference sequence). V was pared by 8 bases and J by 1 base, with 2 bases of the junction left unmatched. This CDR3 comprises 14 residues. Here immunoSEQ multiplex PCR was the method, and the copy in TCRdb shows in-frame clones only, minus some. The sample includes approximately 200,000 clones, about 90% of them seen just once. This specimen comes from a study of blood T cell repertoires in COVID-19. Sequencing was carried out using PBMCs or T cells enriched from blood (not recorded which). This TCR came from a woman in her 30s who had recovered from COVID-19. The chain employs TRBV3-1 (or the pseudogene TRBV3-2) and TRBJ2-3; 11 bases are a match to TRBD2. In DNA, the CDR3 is TGTGCCAGCCCTAGCGGGGGGCGCACAGATACGCAGTATTTT. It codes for CASPSGGRTDTQYF.